This is a list of T cell receptor beta chains from one sample in a study of a mutant IDH1 vaccine in newly diagnosed glioma. No antigen has been identified for these receptors. Method: immunoSEQ multiplex PCR; TCRdb's copy keeps in-frame clones and lacks some. Of about 94,000 clones detected, about nine tenths appear once; the ten largest clones hold roughly 0.78%. The sample here was PBMCs, taken from a glioma patient whose treatment included an IDH1 peptide vaccine. These receptors were obtained from a woman between 50 and 59 years old with glioma. Both conserved end residues are trimmed from each CDR3.

V,J,CDR3
TRBV6-1,TRBJ2-3,ASSSRDLDTQY
TRBV28,.,ASSLWANRGRFEQY
TRBV5-1,TRBJ1-1,ASNTGTGDTEAF
TRBV7-2,TRBJ1-5,ASSFQMNQPQH
TRBV9,TRBJ1-5,ASSPRGGNQPQH
TRBV5-1,TRBJ1-1,ASSSRLSAEAF
TRBV29-1,TRBJ2-1,SVDRTSGYNEQF
TRBV21-1,TRBJ2-7,ASSKLGEANEQY
TRBV28,TRBJ2-6,ASTTSGSGANVLT
TRBV28,TRBJ1-5,ASSLLDSGNQPQH
TRBV29-1,TRBJ1-5,SVGTGERNQPQH
TRBV10-3,TRBJ2-3,AISESAVSTDTQY
TRBV29-1,TRBJ2-1,SVEDWQGNNEQF
TRBV7-9,TRBJ1-2,ASSSHAGEGGYT
TRBV28,TRBJ2-7,ASRAGTEGYEQY
TRBV7-9,TRBJ2-7,ASSQTERDEQY
TRBV14,TRBJ2-4,ASSQTGGAFAKNIQY
TRBV7-8,TRBJ2-7,ASSLGTGYEQY
TRBV6-5,TRBJ1-2,ASSGASYGYT